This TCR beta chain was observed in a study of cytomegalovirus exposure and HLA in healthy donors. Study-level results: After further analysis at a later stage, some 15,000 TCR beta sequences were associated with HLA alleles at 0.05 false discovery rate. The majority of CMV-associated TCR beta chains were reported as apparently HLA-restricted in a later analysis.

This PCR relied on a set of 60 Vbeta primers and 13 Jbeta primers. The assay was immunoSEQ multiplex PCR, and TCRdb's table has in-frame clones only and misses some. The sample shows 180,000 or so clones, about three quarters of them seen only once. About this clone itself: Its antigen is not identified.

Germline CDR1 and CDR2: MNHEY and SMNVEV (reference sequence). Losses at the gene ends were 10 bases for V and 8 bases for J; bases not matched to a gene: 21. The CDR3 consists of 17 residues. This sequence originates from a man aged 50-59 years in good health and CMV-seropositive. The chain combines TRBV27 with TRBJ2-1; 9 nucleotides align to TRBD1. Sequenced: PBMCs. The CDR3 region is CAIKQGAAMGSRDEQFF. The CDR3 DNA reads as TGTGCCATCAAACAGGGGGCGGCCATGGGATCTCGGGATGAGCAGTTCTTC.